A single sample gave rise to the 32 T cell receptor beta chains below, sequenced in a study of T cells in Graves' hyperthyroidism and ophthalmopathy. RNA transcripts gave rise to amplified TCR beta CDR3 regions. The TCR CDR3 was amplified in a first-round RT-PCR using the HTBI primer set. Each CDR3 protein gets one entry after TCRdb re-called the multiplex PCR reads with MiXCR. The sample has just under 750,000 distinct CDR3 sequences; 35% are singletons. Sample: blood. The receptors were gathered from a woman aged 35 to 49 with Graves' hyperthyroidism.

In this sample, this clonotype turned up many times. In DNA form, the CDR3 reads TGTGCCAGCAGCCCTACCGCGGGTCGGCTAGGCTATGGCTACACCTTC. Translated, it gives CASSPTAGRLGYGYTF. The chain has TRBV9 and TRBJ1-2, with no clear D. Trimming stripped 4 bases from V and 4 bases from J, with 20 bases between. Germline V lookup: CDR1 SGDLS, CDR2 YYNGEE. The CDR3 is made up of 16 amino acids.

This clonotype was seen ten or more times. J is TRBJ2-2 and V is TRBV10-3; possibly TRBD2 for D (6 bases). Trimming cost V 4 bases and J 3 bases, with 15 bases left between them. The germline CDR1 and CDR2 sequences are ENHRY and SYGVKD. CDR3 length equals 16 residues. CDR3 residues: CAISGETRFDTGELFF. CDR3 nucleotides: TGTGCCATCAGTGGGGAGACTAGATTCGACACCGGGGAGCTGTTTTTT.

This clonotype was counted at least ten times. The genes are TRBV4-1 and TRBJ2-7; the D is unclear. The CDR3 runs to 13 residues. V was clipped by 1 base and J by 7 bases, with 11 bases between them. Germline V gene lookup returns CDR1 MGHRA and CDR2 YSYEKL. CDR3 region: CASSQAASWEQYF. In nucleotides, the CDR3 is TGCGCCAGCAGCCAAGCAGCAAGCTGGGAGCAGTACTTC.

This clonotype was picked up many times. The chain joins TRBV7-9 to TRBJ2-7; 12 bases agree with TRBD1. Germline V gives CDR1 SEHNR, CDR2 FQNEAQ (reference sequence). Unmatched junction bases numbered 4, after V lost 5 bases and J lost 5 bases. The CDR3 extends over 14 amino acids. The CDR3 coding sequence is TGTGCCAGCAGCCACCGGGACAGGGGGCACGAGCAGTACTTC. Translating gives CASSHRDRGHEQYF.

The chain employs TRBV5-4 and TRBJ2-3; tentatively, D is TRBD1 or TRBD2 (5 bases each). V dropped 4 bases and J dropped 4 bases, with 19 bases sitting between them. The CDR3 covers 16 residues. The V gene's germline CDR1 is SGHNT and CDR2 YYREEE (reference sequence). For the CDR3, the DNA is TGTGCCAGCAGCAGATCCGGGACGCTAAATGCAGATACGCAGTATTTT. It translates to CASSRSGTLNADTQYF.

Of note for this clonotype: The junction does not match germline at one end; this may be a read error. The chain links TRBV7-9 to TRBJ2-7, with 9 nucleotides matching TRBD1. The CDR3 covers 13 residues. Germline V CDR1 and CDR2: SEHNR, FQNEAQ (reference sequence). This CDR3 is CASSHLDRGEQHF. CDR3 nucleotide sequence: TGTGCCAGCAGCCACCTGGACAGGGGCGAGCAGCACTTC.

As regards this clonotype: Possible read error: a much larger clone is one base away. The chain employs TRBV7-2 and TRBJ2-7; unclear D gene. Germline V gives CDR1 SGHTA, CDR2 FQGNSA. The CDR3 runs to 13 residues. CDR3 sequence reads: CASSLGGSNEQCF. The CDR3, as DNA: TGTGCCAGCAGCTTAGGTGGTAGCAACGAGCAGTGCTTC. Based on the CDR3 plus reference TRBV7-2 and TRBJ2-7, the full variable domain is GAGVSQSPSNKVTEKGKDVELRCDPISGHTALYWYRQSLGQGLEFLIYFQGNSAPDKSGLPSDRFSAERTGGSVSTLTIQRTQQEDSAVYLCASSLGGSNEQCFGPGTRLTVT.

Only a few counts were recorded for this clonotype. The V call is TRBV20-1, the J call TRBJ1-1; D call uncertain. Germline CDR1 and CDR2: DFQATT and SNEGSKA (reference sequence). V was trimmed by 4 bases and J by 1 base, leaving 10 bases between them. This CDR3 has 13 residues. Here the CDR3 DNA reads TGCAGTGCTAACCCCGGGGAGAACACTGAAGCTTTCTTT. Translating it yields CSANPGENTEAFF.

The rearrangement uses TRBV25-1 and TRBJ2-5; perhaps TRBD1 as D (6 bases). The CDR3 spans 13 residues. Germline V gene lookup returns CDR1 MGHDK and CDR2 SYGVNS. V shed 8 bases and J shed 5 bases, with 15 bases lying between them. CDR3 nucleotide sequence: TGTGCCAGCTCACCAGGGGCCGGGGAGACCCAGTACTTC. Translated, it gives CASSPGAGETQYF.

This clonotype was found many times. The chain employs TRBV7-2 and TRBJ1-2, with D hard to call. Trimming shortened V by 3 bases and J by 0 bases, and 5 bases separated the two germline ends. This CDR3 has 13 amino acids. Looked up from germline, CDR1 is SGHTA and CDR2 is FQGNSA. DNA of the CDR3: TGTGCCAGCAGCTTCACGTCTAACTATGGCTACACCTTC. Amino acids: CASSFTSNYGYTF. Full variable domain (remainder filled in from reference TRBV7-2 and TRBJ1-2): GAGVSQSPSNKVTEKGKDVELRCDPISGHTALYWYRQSLGQGLEFLIYFQGNSAPDKSGLPSDRFSAERTGGSVSTLTIQRTQQEDSAVYLCASSFTSNYGYTFGSGTRLTVV.

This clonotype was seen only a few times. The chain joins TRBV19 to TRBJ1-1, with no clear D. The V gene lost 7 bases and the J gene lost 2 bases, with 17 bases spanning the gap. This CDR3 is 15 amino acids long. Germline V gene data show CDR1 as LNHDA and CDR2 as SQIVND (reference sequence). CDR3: CASIVTTRSNTEAFF. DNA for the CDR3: TGTGCCAGTATTGTAACGACGCGGAGCAACACTGAAGCTTTCTTT.

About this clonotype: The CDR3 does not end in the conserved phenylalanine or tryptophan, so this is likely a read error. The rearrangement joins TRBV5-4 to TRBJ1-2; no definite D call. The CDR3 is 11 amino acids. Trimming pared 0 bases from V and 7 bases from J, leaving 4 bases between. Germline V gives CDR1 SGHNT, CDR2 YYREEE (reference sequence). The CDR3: CASSLGGGYTL. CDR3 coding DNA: TGTGCCAGCAGCTTGGGAGGTGGCTACACCCTC.

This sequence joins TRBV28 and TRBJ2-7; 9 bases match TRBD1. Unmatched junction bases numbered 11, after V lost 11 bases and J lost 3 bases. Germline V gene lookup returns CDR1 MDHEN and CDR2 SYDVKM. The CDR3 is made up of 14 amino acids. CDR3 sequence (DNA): TGTGCCGGCACTGGGACAGGGATCATCTACGAGCAGTACTTC. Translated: CAGTGTGIIYEQYF.

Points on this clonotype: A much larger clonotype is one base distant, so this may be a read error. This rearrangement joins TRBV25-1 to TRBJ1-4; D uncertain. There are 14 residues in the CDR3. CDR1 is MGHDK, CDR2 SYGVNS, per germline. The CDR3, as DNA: TGTGCCAGCCAGTCACAGTTTCCGGGTGAAGAACTGTTTTTT. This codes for CASQSQFPGEELFF.

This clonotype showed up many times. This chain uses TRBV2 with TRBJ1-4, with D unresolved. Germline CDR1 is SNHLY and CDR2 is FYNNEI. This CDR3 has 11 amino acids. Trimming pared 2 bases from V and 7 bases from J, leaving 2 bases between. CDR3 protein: CASSESEKLFF. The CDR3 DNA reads TGTGCCAGCAGTGAAAGTGAAAAACTGTTTTTT.

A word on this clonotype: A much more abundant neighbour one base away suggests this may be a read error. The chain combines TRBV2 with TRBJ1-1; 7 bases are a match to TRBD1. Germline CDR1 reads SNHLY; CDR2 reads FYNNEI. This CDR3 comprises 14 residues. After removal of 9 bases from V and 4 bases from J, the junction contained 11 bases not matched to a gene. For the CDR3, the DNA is TGTGCCAGTAGGGGGGACAGTGAGAGCACTGAAGCTTTCTTT. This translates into CASRGDSESTEAFF.

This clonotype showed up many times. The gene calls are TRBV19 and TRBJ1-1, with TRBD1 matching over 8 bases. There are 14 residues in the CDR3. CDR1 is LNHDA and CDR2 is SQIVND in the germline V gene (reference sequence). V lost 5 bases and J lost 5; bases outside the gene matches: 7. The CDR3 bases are TGTGCCAGTAGTCCGCAGGGGGCCGAGACTGAAGCTTTCTTT. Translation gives CASSPQGAETEAFF.

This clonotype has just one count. CDR3 in DNA: TGTGCCATCAGTGAATTTCCCAGCTATGGCTACACCTTC. Translated, it gives CAISEFPSYGYTF. The chain recombines TRBV10-3 with TRBJ1-2, with no clear D. Germline CDR1 and CDR2: ENHRY and SYGVKD. This CDR3 contains 13 residues. V was clipped by 3 bases and J by 4 bases, with 9 bases between them.

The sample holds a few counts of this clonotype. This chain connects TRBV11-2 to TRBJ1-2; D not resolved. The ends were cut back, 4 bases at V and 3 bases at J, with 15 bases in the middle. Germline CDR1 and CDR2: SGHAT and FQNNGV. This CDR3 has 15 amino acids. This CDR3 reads CASSSTEIPDYGYTF. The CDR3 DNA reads TGTGCCAGCAGCTCCACCGAAATACCCGACTATGGCTACACCTTC.

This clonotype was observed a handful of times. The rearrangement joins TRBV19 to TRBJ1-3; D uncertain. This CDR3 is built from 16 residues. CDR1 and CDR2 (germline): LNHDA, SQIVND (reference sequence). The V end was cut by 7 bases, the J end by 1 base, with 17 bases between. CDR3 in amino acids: CASTPATQASGNTIYF. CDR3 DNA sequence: TGTGCCAGTACCCCAGCCACCCAAGCGTCTGGAAACACCATATATTTT.

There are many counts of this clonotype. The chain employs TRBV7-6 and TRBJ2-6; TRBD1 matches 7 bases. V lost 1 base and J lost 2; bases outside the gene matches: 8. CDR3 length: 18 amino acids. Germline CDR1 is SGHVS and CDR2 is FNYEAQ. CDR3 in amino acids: CASSLETGLKAGANVLTF. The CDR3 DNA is TGTGCCAGCAGCTTAGAGACAGGGCTTAAAGCTGGGGCCAACGTCCTGACTTTC. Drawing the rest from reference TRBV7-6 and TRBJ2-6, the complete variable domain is GAGVSQSPRYKVTKRGQDVALRCDPISGHVSLYWYRQALGQGPEFLTYFNYEAQQDKSGLPNDRFSAERPEGSISTLTIQRTEQRDSAMYRCASSLETGLKAGANVLTFGAGSRLTVL.

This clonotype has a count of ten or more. CDR3 protein: CASSYSREGGYTF. In DNA form, the CDR3 reads TGTGCCAGCAGCTACAGCAGGGAGGGAGGCTACACCTTC. This chain links TRBV7-8 with TRBJ1-2; tentative D call: TRBD1 (5 bases). Germline-derived CDR1 and CDR2 are SGHVS and FQNEAQ. The V gene lost 4 bases and the J gene lost 8 bases, with 14 bases spanning the gap. The CDR3 has 13 residues. The complete variable domain, with remaining parts taken from reference TRBV7-8 and TRBJ1-2, reads GAGVSQSPRYKVAKRGQDVALRCDPISGHVSLFWYQQALGQGPEFLTYFQNEAQLDKSGLPSDRFFAERPEGSVSTLKIQRTQQEDSAVYLCASSYSREGGYTFGSGTRLTVV.

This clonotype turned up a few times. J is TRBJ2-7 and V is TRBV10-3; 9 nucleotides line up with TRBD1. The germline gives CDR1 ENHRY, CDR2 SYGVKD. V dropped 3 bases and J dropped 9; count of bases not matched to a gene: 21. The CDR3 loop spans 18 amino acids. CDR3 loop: CAISDITVGGQGSFWQYF. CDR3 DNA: TGTGCCATCAGTGATATAACTGTAGGGGGACAGGGTTCATTTTGGCAGTACTTC.

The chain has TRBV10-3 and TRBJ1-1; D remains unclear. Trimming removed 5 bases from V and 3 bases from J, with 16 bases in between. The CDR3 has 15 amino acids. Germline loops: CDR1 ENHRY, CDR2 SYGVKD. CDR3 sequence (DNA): TGTGCCATCAGTTACGTGGAGGTGGTATACACTGAAGCTTTCTTT. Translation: CAISYVEVVYTEAFF.

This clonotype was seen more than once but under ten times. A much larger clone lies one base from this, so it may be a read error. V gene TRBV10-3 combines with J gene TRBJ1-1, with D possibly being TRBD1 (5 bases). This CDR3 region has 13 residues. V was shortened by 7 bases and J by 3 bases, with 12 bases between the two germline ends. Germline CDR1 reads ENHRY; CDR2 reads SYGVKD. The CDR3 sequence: CAIKRTQDTEAFF. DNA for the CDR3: TGTGCCATCAAAAGGACACAGGACACTGAAGCTTTCTTT.

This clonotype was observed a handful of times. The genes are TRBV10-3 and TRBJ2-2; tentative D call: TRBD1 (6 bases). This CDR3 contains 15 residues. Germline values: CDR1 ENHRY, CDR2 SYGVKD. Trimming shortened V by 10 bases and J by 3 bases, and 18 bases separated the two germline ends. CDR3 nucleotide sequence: TGTGCCAGCACGCTAGGGGGTCCGGACACCGGGGAGCTGTTTTTT. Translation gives CASTLGGPDTGELFF.

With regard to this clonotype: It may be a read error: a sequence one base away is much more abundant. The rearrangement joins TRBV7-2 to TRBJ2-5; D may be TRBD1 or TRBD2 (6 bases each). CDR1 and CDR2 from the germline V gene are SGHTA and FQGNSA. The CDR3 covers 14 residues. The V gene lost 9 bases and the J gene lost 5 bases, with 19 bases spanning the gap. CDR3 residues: CASNLTPGAETQYF. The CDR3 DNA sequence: TGTGCCAGTAACCTTACCCCGGGGGCGGAGACCCAGTACTTC.

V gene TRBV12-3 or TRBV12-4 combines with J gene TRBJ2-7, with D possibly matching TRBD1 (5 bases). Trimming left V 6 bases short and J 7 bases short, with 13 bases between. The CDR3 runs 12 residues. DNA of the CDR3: TGTGCCAGCAGCCCCGACAGTCTGGAGCAGTACTTC. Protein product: CASSPDSLEQYF.

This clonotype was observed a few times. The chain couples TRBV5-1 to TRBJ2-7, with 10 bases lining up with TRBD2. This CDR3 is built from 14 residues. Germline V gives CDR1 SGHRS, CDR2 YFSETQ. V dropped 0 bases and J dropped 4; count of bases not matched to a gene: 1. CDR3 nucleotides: TGCGCCAGCAGCTTGGATAGCGGGAGGTACGAGCAGTACTTC. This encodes CASSLDSGRYEQYF.

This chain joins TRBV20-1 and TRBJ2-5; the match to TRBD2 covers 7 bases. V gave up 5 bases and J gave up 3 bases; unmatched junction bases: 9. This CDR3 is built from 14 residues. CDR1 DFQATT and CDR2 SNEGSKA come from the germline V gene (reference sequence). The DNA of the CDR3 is TGCAGTGCTGGACCAACTAGCGTAGAAGAGACCCAGTACTTC. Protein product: CSAGPTSVEETQYF.

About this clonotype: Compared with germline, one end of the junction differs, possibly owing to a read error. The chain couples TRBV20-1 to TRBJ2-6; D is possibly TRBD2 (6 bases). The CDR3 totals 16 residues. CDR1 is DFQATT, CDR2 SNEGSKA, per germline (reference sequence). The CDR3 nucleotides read TGCAGTGCTACGGGACTGTCAAGCTCTGGGGCCGACGTCCTGACTTTC. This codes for CSATGLSSSGADVLTF.

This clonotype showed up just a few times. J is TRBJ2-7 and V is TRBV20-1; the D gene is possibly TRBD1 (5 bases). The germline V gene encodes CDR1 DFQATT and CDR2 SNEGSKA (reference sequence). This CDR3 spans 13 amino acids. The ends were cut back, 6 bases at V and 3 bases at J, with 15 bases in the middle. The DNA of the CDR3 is TGCAGTGCGGAAGAGACAGAGATCTACGAGCAGTACTTC. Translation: CSAEETEIYEQYF.